This is a list of T cell receptor beta chains from one sample in a study of OX40 agonist ivuxolimab in advanced cancers. Repertoires were generated with immunoSEQ multiplex PCR, while TCRdb's copy carries only in-frame clones and drops some. The table includes about 88,000 clones, 87% detected once. The starting material was CD4+ or CD8+ T cells sorted from blood, obtained in a trial of the OX40 agonist ivuxolimab. Receptor source: an adult with an advanced solid tumor such as melanoma, head and neck, liver or kidney cancer. Each CDR3 is given with its conserved first and last residue. Each record gives: J gene, V gene, CDR3 length, D gene, clone size, CDR3 DNA, CDR3 protein. The D gene is left open where the match is weak. Clone sizes are given selectively: once, few, many, or a class where the clone is expanded.

TRBJ1-5 TRBV6-6 13 - few TGTGCCAGCAGTTACAGGGTTGGTCAGCCCCAGCATTTT CASSYRVGQPQHF
TRBJ2-1 TRBV25-1 15 TRBD2 - TGTGCCAGCAGTGCGGAGCGGGGGGGCGACAATGAGCAGTTCTTC CASSAERGGDNEQFF
TRBJ2-7 TRBV6-1 15 TRBD1 - TGTGCCAGCAGAGGTACAGGGGGCGTAATCCCCGAGCAGTACTTC CASRGTGGVIPEQYF
TRBJ1-4 TRBV28 12 - - TGTGCCAGCAGAACAACTAATGAAAAACTGTTTTTT CASRTTNEKLFF
TRBJ1-4 TRBV7-9 15 TRBD1 - TGTGCCAGCAGCCCCCTCGGGACAGGGAATGAAAAACTGTTTTTT CASSPLGTGNEKLFF
TRBJ2-2 TRBV6-1 13 TRBD1 - TGTGCCAACAGAGGGACAGCCACCGGGGAGCTGTTTTTT CANRGTATGELFF
TRBJ2-7 TRBV7-2 14 TRBD2 - TGTGCCAGCAGCCAAGGAGGGACTAGGGGCGAGCAGTACTTC CASSQGGTRGEQYF
TRBJ1-2 TRBV7-8 14 TRBD1 - TGTGCCAGCAGCTCGGACAGGATTGCCTTTCGCTACACCTTC CASSSDRIAFRYTF
TRBJ1-1 TRBV6-5 12 TRBD1 few TGTGCCAGCAGCCCTGGACAGGGTAGAGCTTTCTTT CASSPGQGRAFF
TRBJ2-5 TRBV19 13 TRBD1 once TGTGCCAGTAGTAGACAGGGTGGGGAGACCCAGTACTTC CASSRQGGETQYF
TRBJ2-3 TRBV7-9 12 - - TGTGCCAGCAGCTTACCGGTGGATACGCAGTATTTT CASSLPVDTQYF
TRBJ2-7 TRBV21-1 11 - - TGTGCCAGCAGCAAAGAGGGGGAGCAGTACTTC CASSKEGEQYF
TRBJ1-3 TRBV10-3 12 - - TGTGCCGCGAGGGAGGGGTGGGTCACCATATATTTT CAAREGWVTIYF
TRBJ2-3 TRBV6-1 14 TRBD2 - TGTGCCAGCAGTGAACAGCCTAGCGGGGGGGCGCAGTATTTT CASSEQPSGGAQYF
TRBJ2-7 TRBV9 15 - - TGTGCCAGCAGCGTAGAGGGGGGCACTTGGGACGAGCAGTACTTC CASSVEGGTWDEQYF
TRBJ2-2 TRBV5-1 15 - once TGCGCCAGCAGCTTGGTTAGAGTAAACACCGGGGAGCTGTTTTTT CASSLVRVNTGELFF
TRBJ2-2 TRBV18 13 - - TGTGCCAGCTCACAAGCCCGGGCGGGGGAGCTGTTTTTT CASSQARAGELFF
TRBJ2-1 TRBV5-1 13 - once TGCGCCAGCTGGGAGGGGGGGCGCAATGAGCAGTTCTTC CASWEGGRNEQFF
TRBJ2-5 TRBV6-5 13 - - TGTGCCAGCAGTGGTAGCGAGCAAGAGACCCAGTACTTC CASSGSEQETQYF
TRBJ1-4 TRBV7-9 14 TRBD1 - TGTGCCAGCAGCAAACAGGGGATTAATGAAAAACTGTTTTTT CASSKQGINEKLFF
TRBJ2-7 TRBV19 12 - - TGTGCCAGTAGTACAGGGTTTTACGAGCAGTACTTC CASSTGFYEQYF
TRBJ2-5 TRBV7-2 18 - - TGTGCCAGCAGCTTAGATAGGGCCCTAAGAACACGGGAAGAGACCCAGTACTTC CASSLDRALRTREETQYF
TRBJ2-7 TRBV6-5 11 - once TGTACCAGCGCGTCCGTCTACGAGCAGTACTTC CTSASVYEQYF
TRBJ2-7 TRBV5-1 16 TRBD1 - TGCGCCAGCAGCTTGAGGGGACAGGTGAGCTCCTACGAGCAGTACTTC CASSLRGQVSSYEQYF
TRBJ1-5 TRBV7-2 15 - - TGTGCCAGCAGCCAGGACAGTGTAGGGGATCAGCCCCAGCATTTT CASSQDSVGDQPQHF
TRBJ1-5 TRBV19 15 TRBD1 - TGTGCCAGTAGTATAGGCCAGGGGGCGGTTCAGCCCCAGCATTTT CASSIGQGAVQPQHF
TRBJ1-1 TRBV7-9 15 TRBD1 - TGTGCCAGCAGCAGGACAGGGAGCGCGGCCACTGAAGCTTTCTTT CASSRTGSAATEAFF
TRBJ1-2 TRBV5-1 16 - - TGCGCCAGCAGCGTAGGGGACGGTTTAGCTAACTATGGCTACACCTTC CASSVGDGLANYGYTF
TRBJ1-1 TRBV4-1 13 - - TGCGCCAGCAGCCCCAAGGGGAACACTGAAGCTTTCTTT CASSPKGNTEAFF
TRBJ1-5 TRBV19 14 TRBD1 - TGTGCCAGTAGTCGGACAGGATTCAATCAGCCCCAGCATTTT CASSRTGFNQPQHF
TRBJ2-1 TRBV27 16 TRBD1 - TGTGCCAGCAGTTCGCCCGGTCGGACAGGATACAATGAGCAGTTCTTC CASSSPGRTGYNEQFF
TRBJ1-1 TRBV18 15 TRBD1 once TGTGCCAGCTCACCAGGACAGGGGGCTCGGGGTGAAGCTTTCTTT CASSPGQGARGEAFF
TRBJ1-4 TRBV4-2 15 TRBD1 - TGTGCCAGCAGCCAAGATGGGACAGAGTCCGAAAAACTGTTTTTT CASSQDGTESEKLFF
TRBJ2-3 TRBV19 16 TRBD2 - TGTGCCAGTACCCCTGGACCGGGACTAGCGACAGATACGCAGTATTTT CASTPGPGLATDTQYF
TRBJ2-5 TRBV11-1 16 TRBD2 - TGTGCCAGCAGCCCAGGGACTAGCGGGAGGCAGGAGACCCAGTACTTC CASSPGTSGRQETQYF
TRBJ1-2 TRBV19 12 - - TGTGCCAGTAGTATAGAAGGGCGTGGCTACACCTTC CASSIEGRGYTF
TRBJ1-1 TRBV4-3 15 - - TGCGCCAGCAGCCAAGATGTAAACACACCGACTGAAGCTTTCTTT CASSQDVNTPTEAFF
TRBJ2-3 TRBV12-5 14 - - TGTGCTAGTGGTTTGGATCACCGCACAGATACGCAGTATTTT CASGLDHRTDTQYF
TRBJ2-3 TRBV2 15 - few TGTGCCAGCAGCCCCCTGGGGCCACGCATAGATACGCAGTATTTT CASSPLGPRIDTQYF
TRBJ2-5 TRBV29-1 14 - - TGCAGCGTTGCGCGGCGGGAGACAGGGGAGACCCAGTACTTC CSVARRETGETQYF
TRBJ2-3 TRBV5-1 19 TRBD2 once TGCGCCAGCAGCCCCCGCGATAGCGGGGGGTCCCTCCGCACAGATACGCAGTATTTT CASSPRDSGGSLRTDTQYF
TRBJ2-1 TRBV11-3 17 - - TGTGCCAGCAGCTTGGGGGGCGGTTCAAGCTCCTACAATGAGCAGTTCTTC CASSLGGGSSSYNEQFF
TRBJ1-6 TRBV6-6 14 TRBD1 - TGTGCCAGCAGCAGGGACAGGGGTAATTCACCCCTCCACTTT CASSRDRGNSPLHF
TRBJ2-1 TRBV5-1 15 - - TGCGCCAGCAGCTTGTCATCAGAGGTTTTGGCTGAGCAGTTCTTC CASSLSSEVLAEQFF
TRBJ2-3 TRBV2 11 TRBD2 - TGTGCCAGCACTGCTGGGGGGGGGCAGTATTTT CASTAGGGQYF
TRBJ2-7 TRBV20-1 11 - - TGCAGTGCTAGAACCACCTACGAGCAGTACTTC CSARTTYEQYF
TRBJ1-6 TRBV4-1 14 - - TGCGCCAGCAGCCAAGGTAACCTCATTTCACCCCTCCACTTT CASSQGNLISPLHF
TRBJ2-5 TRBV29-1 13 TRBD2 - TGCAGCGTTGAAGGGACTAGCTCTGTGTCCCAGTACTTC CSVEGTSSVSQYF
TRBJ1-1 TRBV14 14 - - TGTGCCAGCAGCCAAGATAGGCGGAACACTGAAGCTTTCTTT CASSQDRRNTEAFF
TRBJ2-1 TRBV30 13 - - TGTGCCTGGAGTGGTGGTACCTACAATGAGCAGTTCTTC CAWSGGTYNEQFF
TRBJ1-5 TRBV19 14 - - TGTGCCAGTAGTATCAATACAGAGTATCAGCCCCAGCATTTT CASSINTEYQPQHF
TRBJ2-7 TRBV5-1 12 - - TGCGCCAGCAGCTTACTGGGTGACGAGCAGTACTTC CASSLLGDEQYF
TRBJ2-7 TRBV18 13 - - TGTGCCAGCTCCCCTCTTCCGAGCGACGAGCAGTACTTC CASSPLPSDEQYF
TRBJ2-5 TRBV7-8 14 TRBD1 - TGTGCCAGCACCACGGGACAGGGGGAAGAGACCCAGTACTTC CASTTGQGEETQYF
TRBJ2-5 TRBV6-6 14 - - TGTGCCAGCAGTTTGCCGGGATCACAAGAGACCCAGTACTTC CASSLPGSQETQYF
TRBJ1-4 TRBV9 13 - few TGTGCCAGCAGCGTAGAGAGGGTTGGAAAACTGTTTTTT CASSVERVGKLFF
TRBJ1-2 TRBV7-2 17 TRBD1 - TGTGCCAGCAGCCCGCCGGGACAGGGGGCCTCAAACTATGGCTACACCTTC CASSPPGQGASNYGYTF
TRBJ2-2 TRBV2 16 TRBD2 medium-sized TGTGCCAGCAGGACCGGCGGGACTAGTCGGTCCGGGGAGCTGTTTTTT CASRTGGTSRSGELFF
TRBJ2-7 TRBV18 14 - - TGTGCCAGCTCACCGTCACGGGGTGGGTACGAGCAGTACTTC CASSPSRGGYEQYF
TRBJ1-1 TRBV11-2 13 - - TGTGCCAGCAGCTTTAACAGGGCCACTGAAGCTTTCTTT CASSFNRATEAFF